These 26 T cell receptor beta chains came from one sample sequenced in a study of T cell responses to AZD1222 COVID-19 vaccine. Using immunoSEQ multiplex PCR, the repertoire was profiled, and TCRdb retains in-frame clones only, with some absent. Among some 170,000 clones listed, approximately 87% were seen once. Here the sequenced sample was peripheral blood, taken 28 days after the second AZD1222 dose. These receptors originate from an adult who received the AZD1222 COVID-19 vaccine.

The V and J genes are TRBV11-3 and TRBJ1-1; D remains ambiguous. V was shortened by 5 bases and J by 4 bases, with 11 bases between the two germline ends. CDR1 SGHNT and CDR2 YENEEA come from the germline V gene. This CDR3 comprises 13 residues. This CDR3 is CASSPSGGTEAFF. CDR3 in DNA: TGTGCCAGCAGCCCGTCGGGTGGCACTGAAGCTTTCTTT.

The chain uses TRBV6-5 and TRBJ1-3; no clear D gene. Germline CDR1 reads MNHEY; CDR2 reads SVGAGI. V was pared by 4 bases and J by 3 bases, with 13 bases between. The CDR3 totals 15 residues. The CDR3 here is CASSSGVWGGNTIYF. CDR3 coding DNA: TGTGCCAGCAGTTCAGGAGTTTGGGGTGGAAACACCATATATTTT.

This chain joins TRBV19 and TRBJ2-2, with D tentatively TRBD1 or TRBD2 (6 bases each). The germline V gene encodes CDR1 LNHDA and CDR2 SQIVND (reference sequence). The CDR3 sequence is 17 residues long. Trimming left V 10 bases short and J 1 base short, with 22 bases between. The CDR3 reads CATKWRGQGQNTGELFF. The CDR3 DNA follows: TGTGCCACCAAGTGGAGGGGTCAGGGGCAGAACACCGGGGAGCTGTTTTTT.

The J gene is TRBJ2-2, the V gene TRBV11-3; D may correspond to TRBD1 or TRBD2 (5 bases each). The length of the CDR3 is 15 residues. Germline CDR1 is SGHNT and CDR2 is YENEEA. Trimming removed 5 bases at V and 6 bases at J, with 16 bases between. As DNA, the CDR3 is TGTGCCAGCAGCGTCGCCGGGACCGGACCCGGGGAGCTGTTTTTT. Encoded protein: CASSVAGTGPGELFF. Full variable domain (outside the CDR3, taken from reference TRBV11-3 and TRBJ2-2): EAGVVQSPRYKIIEKKQPVAFWCNPISGHNTLYWYLQNLGQGPELLIRYENEEAVDDSQLPKDRFSAERLKGVDSTLKIQPAELGDSAVYLCASSVAGTGPGELFFGEGSRLTVL.

The chain carries TRBV6-1 and TRBJ1-5, with D perhaps matching TRBD1 (6 bases). Germline V CDR1 and CDR2: MNHNS, SASEGT. The V and J ends lost 0 bases and 1 base respectively, with 22 bases between them. This CDR3 region has 20 residues. The CDR3, as DNA: TGTGCCAGCAGTGAAGCGCGGGGAAGGGGGGTTAGTCAGAGCAATCAGCCCCAGCATTTT. Its protein is CASSEARGRGVSQSNQPQHF.

This clone was detected once. The chain's CDR3 is CASRNLLTGEDTEAFF. In nucleotides, the CDR3 is TGTGCCAGTAGGAACCTTCTTACAGGGGAGGACACTGAAGCTTTCTTT. The J gene is TRBJ1-1, the V gene TRBV19; 7 bases line up with TRBD1. Unmatched junction bases numbered 13, after V lost 6 bases and J lost 3 bases. The CDR3 is made up of 16 amino acids. Per the germline V gene, CDR1 is LNHDA and CDR2 is SQIVND (reference sequence). Complete variable domain (other parts from reference TRBV19 and TRBJ1-1): DGGITQSPKYLFRKEGQNVTLSCEQNLNHDAMYWYRQDPGQGLRLIYYSQIVNDFQKGDIAEGYSVSREKKESFPLTVTSAQKNPTAFYLCASRNLLTGEDTEAFFGQGTRLTVV.

V is TRBV18 and J is TRBJ2-2; D remains unclear. CDR1 and CDR2 from the germline V gene are KGHSH and LQKENI. V dropped 1 base and J dropped 2 bases, with 8 bases sitting between them. The CDR3 extends over 15 amino acids. The CDR3 DNA follows: TGTGCCAGCTCACCACAGTCCATTAACACCGGGGAGCTGTTTTTT. Translating it yields CASSPQSINTGELFF.

The J gene is TRBJ2-3, the V gene TRBV7-8; TRBD2 agrees at 9 bases. Germline V CDR1 and CDR2: SGHVS, FQNEAQ. Trimming cost V 1 base and J 2 bases; bases outside gene matches: 4. This CDR3 has 16 amino acids. In DNA, the CDR3 is TGTGCCAGCAGCTTAGACTCTAGCGGGGCCACAGATACGCAGTATTTT. This codes for CASSLDSSGATDTQYF.

V and J are TRBV20-1 and TRBJ1-2; no reliable D call. There are 9 residues in the CDR3. Germline V CDR1 and CDR2: DFQATT, SNEGSKA (reference sequence). V was clipped by 7 bases and J by 5 bases, with 5 bases between them. The DNA of the CDR3 is TGCAGTGGAGCTTATGGCTACACCTTC. Encoded protein: CSGAYGYTF.

Remarks on this clone: Other DNA sequences within the sample encode an identical CDR3. The chain carries TRBV3-1 (or the pseudogene TRBV3-2) and TRBJ1-3, with D maybe TRBD1 (5 bases). CDR1 LGHDT and CDR2 YNNKEL come from the germline V gene (reference sequence). This CDR3 contains 13 residues. V was trimmed by 5 bases and J by 3 bases, leaving 8 bases between them. CDR3 sequence (DNA): TGTGCCAGCAGCTCAGGGAATGGAAACACCATATATTTT. As protein: CASSSGNGNTIYF.

The J gene is TRBJ2-3, the V gene TRBV6-5; 9 nucleotides line up with TRBD2. After removal of 6 bases from V and 4 bases from J, the junction contained 8 bases not matched to a gene. Germline lookup yields CDR1 MNHEY and CDR2 SVGAGI. This CDR3 contains 15 residues. In nucleotides, the CDR3 is TGTGCCAGCAGCCCCCAAGTAGCGGGGGCAGATACGCAGTATTTT. The encoded protein is CASSPQVAGADTQYF.

This chain joins TRBV3-1 (or the pseudogene TRBV3-2) and TRBJ1-2, with TRBD1 matching over 8 bases. Germline values: CDR1 LGHDT, CDR2 YNNKEL (reference sequence). This CDR3 spans 13 amino acids. With V trimmed by 6 bases and J by 6 bases, 6 bases remained unmatched. The CDR3 loop reads CASSFWTGNGYTF. Here the CDR3 DNA reads TGTGCCAGCAGTTTCTGGACAGGGAATGGCTACACCTTC.

This sequence joins TRBV6-1 and TRBJ1-2; D is uncertain. V was trimmed by 0 bases and J by 4 bases, leaving 3 bases between them. Germline V gene data show CDR1 as MNHNS and CDR2 as SASEGT. The length of the CDR3 is 12 residues. This chain's CDR3 is CASSEAVYGYTF. The CDR3 DNA reads TGTGCCAGCAGTGAAGCAGTCTATGGCTACACCTTC.

The chain has TRBV9 and TRBJ1-4; a possible D gene is TRBD1 (5 bases). Germline CDR1 and CDR2: SGDLS and YYNGEE. V shed 4 bases and J shed 7 bases, with 17 bases lying between them. This CDR3 has 15 residues. CDR3 DNA: TGTGCCAGCAGCAAGAAAAGCGCGGGGGGTGAAAAACTGTTTTTT. Translated, it gives CASSKKSAGGEKLFF.

V usage is TRBV30 and J usage is TRBJ1-5; no firm D call. The CDR3 consists of 13 residues. V was cut by 4 bases and J by 2 bases, with 9 bases left in between. Per germline, CDR1 GTSNPN and CDR2 SVGIG (reference sequence). CDR3 loop: CAWNGVGNQPQHF. CDR3 DNA: TGTGCCTGGAATGGGGTAGGCAATCAGCCCCAGCATTTT.

A remark on this clone: Relative to the germline gene, one junction end is altered; a read error may explain this. The rearrangement joins TRBV13 to TRBJ2-2; 10 nucleotides match TRBD1. Germline CDR1 reads PRHDT; CDR2 reads FYEKMQ (reference sequence). The CDR3 is 17 residues long. CDR3: CASSLLTGGAKTGELFF. The CDR3 nucleotides are TGTGCCAGCAGCCTCCTGACAGGGGGCGCGAAAACCGGGGAGCTGTTTTTT. Drawing the rest from reference TRBV13 and TRBJ2-2, the complete variable domain is AAGVIQSPRHLIKEKRETATLKCYPIPRHDTVYWYQQGPGQDPQFLISFYEKMQSDKGSIPDRFSAQQFSDYHSELNMSSLELGDSALYFCASSLLTGGAKTGELFFGEGSRLTVL.

This clone was recorded only once. Here the CDR3 DNA reads TGTGCCAGCAGCCAAGTTACAGGGGGAGCTAACTATGGCTACACCTTC. Its protein product is CASSQVTGGANYGYTF. The chain uses TRBV3-1 (or the pseudogene TRBV3-2) and TRBJ1-2; TRBD1 aligns across 8 bases. The V segment lost 1 base and the J segment 0 bases; nucleotides outside the gene matches: 4. Germline V lookup: CDR1 LGHDT, CDR2 YNNKEL (reference sequence). This CDR3 region has 16 residues.

The chain employs TRBV19 and TRBJ1-1; possible D gene TRBD1, 6 bases. The germline CDR1 and CDR2 sequences are LNHDA and SQIVND (reference sequence). Deletions cut 9 bases from V and 0 bases from J, with 17 bases between. The CDR3 runs to 15 residues. The CDR3: CASESFRGLNTEAFF. The CDR3 DNA is TGTGCCAGCGAAAGTTTCAGGGGACTGAACACTGAAGCTTTCTTT.

V usage is TRBV28 and J usage is TRBJ1-2; D is undetermined. This CDR3 comprises 11 residues. Between the trimmed V and J ends, which lost 6 bases and 3 bases, there was a span of 5 bases. Looked up from germline, CDR1 is MDHEN and CDR2 is SYDVKM. CDR3 coding DNA: TGTGCCAGCAGGGACTACTATGGCTACACCTTC. Its translation: CASRDYYGYTF.

V and J are TRBV6-6 and TRBJ1-2, with 7 bases fitting TRBD1. Per germline, CDR1 MNHNY and CDR2 SVGAGI (reference sequence). The CDR3 contains 12 residues. V lost 2 bases, J lost 8 bases, and 2 bases stayed unmatched. CDR3 DNA: TGTGCCAGCAGTTACCCAGGGGGAGGCTACACCTTC. It yields the protein CASSYPGGGYTF.

This chain uses TRBV11-2 with TRBJ2-7; TRBD2 is a possible D gene (7 bases). V lost 3 bases and J 7 bases, leaving 16 bases between the germline ends. The germline V gene has CDR1 SGHAT and CDR2 FQNNGV. The CDR3 covers 14 residues. The CDR3 region has the DNA TGTGCCAGCAGCTTTACGGGGGGCCTTCGAGAGCAGTACTTC. This encodes CASSFTGGLREQYF. The complete variable domain, with remaining parts taken from reference TRBV11-2 and TRBJ2-7, reads EAGVAQSPRYKIIEKRQSVAFWCNPISGHATLYWYQQILGQGPKLLIQFQNNGVVDDSQLPKDRFSAERLKGVDSTLKIQPAKLEDSAVYLCASSFTGGLREQYFGPGTRLTVT.

The chain carries TRBV27 and TRBJ1-5; D not certain. CDR1 MNHEY and CDR2 SMNVEV come from the germline V gene (reference sequence). This CDR3 has 13 residues. Trimming removed 5 bases from V and 5 bases from J, with 10 bases in between. The CDR3 DNA follows: TGTGCCAGCAGTCCCTACAGCCATCAGCCCCAGCATTTT. Translating it yields CASSPYSHQPQHF.

V usage is TRBV15 and J usage is TRBJ1-1, with D tentatively TRBD1 (5 bases). The CDR3 extends over 13 amino acids. Germline V gene lookup returns CDR1 LNHNV and CDR2 YYDKDF (reference sequence). V was clipped by 1 base and J by 11 bases, with 14 bases between them. CDR3 coding DNA: TGTGCCACCAGCAGAGTATCTTCGGGGGGTGCTTTCTTT. Encoded protein: CATSRVSSGGAFF.

This rearrangement joins TRBV6-1 to TRBJ1-4; D is unresolved. V lost 2 bases to trimming and J lost 5 bases, with 15 bases between them. Germline V gene data show CDR1 as MNHNS and CDR2 as SASEGT. The CDR3 is made up of 16 amino acids. The CDR3 DNA is TGTGCCAGCAGTGAACATTGGGAAACCCAAAATGAAAAACTGTTTTTT. Protein sequence: CASSEHWETQNEKLFF.

CDR3 loop: CAWSVIGNTIYF. The CDR3 bases are TGTGCCTGGAGTGTAATTGGAAACACCATATATTTT. The rearrangement links TRBV30 to TRBJ1-3; unclear D gene. The CDR3 extends over 12 amino acids. V was clipped by 0 bases and J by 3 bases, with 3 bases between them. Germline loops: CDR1 GTSNPN, CDR2 SVGIG (reference sequence).

CDR3 region: CASSVGDRSEAFF. CDR3 DNA sequence: TGTGCCAGCAGCGTAGGGGACAGGAGCGAAGCTTTCTTT. This chain uses TRBV9 with TRBJ1-1; 8 bases line up with TRBD1. This CDR3 is 13 amino acids long. Germline CDR1 and CDR2: SGDLS and YYNGEE. V gave up 0 bases and J gave up 8 bases; unmatched junction bases: 3. Combining the CDR3 with reference TRBV9 and TRBJ1-1 gives the whole variable domain DSGVTQTPKHLITATGQRVTLRCSPRSGDLSVYWYQQSLDQGLQFLIQYYNGEERAKGNILERFSAQQFPDLHSELNLSSLELGDSALYFCASSVGDRSEAFFGQGTRLTVV.